This is a list of T cell receptor beta chains from one sample in a study of T cell responses to AZD1222 COVID-19 vaccine. Repertoires were generated with immunoSEQ multiplex PCR, while TCRdb's copy carries only in-frame clones and drops some. The data contain 90,000 to 120,000 clones, around 90% of them singletons. Source: peripheral blood, taken 28 days after the second AZD1222 dose. Every receptor here comes from an adult who received the AZD1222 COVID-19 vaccine. CDR3s include the opening cysteine and the closing phenylalanine or tryptophan. D genes are given only for firm matches. Expanded clones get a size class; other rows say once, few or many, or leave the size out.

D gene: -; J gene: TRBJ1-5; clone size: -; V gene: TRBV15; CDR3 protein: CATSSYESGLQPQHF; CDR3 DNA: TGTGCCACCAGCAGTTATGAGTCCGGGCTACAGCCCCAGCATTTT
D gene: -; J gene: TRBJ2-7; clone size: -; V gene: TRBV4-3; CDR3 protein: CASSQDLSSYEQYF; CDR3 DNA: TGCGCCAGCAGCCAAGATCTTTCGTCCTACGAGCAGTACTTC
D gene: -; J gene: TRBJ1-1; clone size: -; V gene: TRBV29-1; CDR3 protein: CSVEGTLNTEAFF; CDR3 DNA: TGCAGCGTTGAAGGGACACTGAACACTGAAGCTTTCTTT
D gene: -; J gene: TRBJ2-1; clone size: -; V gene: TRBV6-5; CDR3 protein: CASSYSASSYNEQFF; CDR3 DNA: TGTGCCAGCAGTTACTCGGCCAGCTCCTACAATGAGCAGTTCTTC
D gene: TRBD1; J gene: TRBJ2-2; clone size: -; V gene: TRBV6-4; CDR3 protein: CASTSGTGGIGELFF; CDR3 DNA: TGTGCCAGCACCTCCGGGACAGGGGGCATCGGGGAGCTGTTTTTT
D gene: -; J gene: TRBJ1-2; clone size: -; V gene: TRBV20-1; CDR3 protein: CSASKGISNYGYTF; CDR3 DNA: TGCAGTGCTAGTAAGGGGATATCCAACTATGGCTACACCTTC
D gene: -; J gene: TRBJ2-7; clone size: -; V gene: TRBV5-1; CDR3 protein: CASSLDPGGSYEQYF; CDR3 DNA: TGCGCCAGCAGCTTGGACCCCGGGGGATCCTACGAGCAGTACTTC
D gene: -; J gene: TRBJ2-5; clone size: once; V gene: TRBV4-2; CDR3 protein: CASSQVEDSQETQYF; CDR3 DNA: TGTGCCAGCAGCCAAGTCGAAGATTCCCAAGAGACCCAGTACTTC
D gene: -; J gene: TRBJ1-1; clone size: -; V gene: TRBV14; CDR3 protein: CASSQGAGLNTEAFF; CDR3 DNA: TGTGCCAGCAGCCAAGGTGCAGGGCTGAACACTGAAGCTTTCTTT
D gene: TRBD2; J gene: TRBJ2-1; clone size: -; V gene: TRBV29-1; CDR3 protein: CSVASGRTYNEQFF; CDR3 DNA: TGCAGCGTGGCTAGCGGGAGGACCTACAATGAGCAGTTCTTC
D gene: TRBD1; J gene: TRBJ2-2; clone size: -; V gene: TRBV5-1; CDR3 protein: CASSPEGSGQGNTGELFF; CDR3 DNA: TGCGCCAGCAGCCCCGAGGGGTCGGGACAGGGTAACACCGGGGAGCTGTTTTTT
D gene: TRBD1; J gene: TRBJ1-4; clone size: -; V gene: TRBV12-3/TRBV12-4; CDR3 protein: CASSRDRGEKLFF; CDR3 DNA: TGTGCCAGCAGCCGGGACAGGGGTGAAAAACTGTTTTTT
D gene: -; J gene: TRBJ2-3; clone size: -; V gene: TRBV5-1; CDR3 protein: CASSPSGELDTQYF; CDR3 DNA: TGCGCCAGCAGCCCCTCCGGGGAATTAGATACGCAGTATTTT
D gene: TRBD1; J gene: TRBJ1-2; clone size: -; V gene: TRBV7-9; CDR3 protein: CATQTGNYGYTF; CDR3 DNA: TGTGCCACCCAGACAGGGAACTATGGCTACACCTTC
D gene: TRBD1; J gene: TRBJ1-2; clone size: -; V gene: TRBV19; CDR3 protein: CASSGLETGESYGYTF; CDR3 DNA: TGTGCCAGTAGTGGGTTGGAGACAGGGGAATCCTATGGCTACACCTTC
D gene: TRBD1; J gene: TRBJ1-1; clone size: -; V gene: TRBV9; CDR3 protein: CASSVRPGGAEAFF; CDR3 DNA: TGTGCCAGCAGCGTACGCCCAGGGGGGGCTGAAGCTTTCTTT
D gene: -; J gene: TRBJ1-1; clone size: -; V gene: TRBV9; CDR3 protein: CASSSTGLRNTEAFF; CDR3 DNA: TGTGCCAGCAGCTCTACAGGCCTGAGGAACACTGAAGCTTTCTTT
D gene: -; J gene: TRBJ1-2; clone size: few; V gene: TRBV2; CDR3 protein: CASSEASGRWKYGYTF; CDR3 DNA: TGTGCCAGCAGTGAAGCCTCAGGCAGGTGGAAATATGGCTACACCTTC
D gene: -; J gene: TRBJ1-5; clone size: -; V gene: TRBV24-1; CDR3 protein: CATSDNSWTSPQHF; CDR3 DNA: TGTGCCACCAGTGATAACTCCTGGACATCGCCCCAGCATTTT
D gene: -; J gene: TRBJ2-7; clone size: -; V gene: TRBV27; CDR3 protein: CASRTVDGASFRYEQYF; CDR3 DNA: TGTGCCAGCAGAACGGTGGACGGGGCGAGTTTCCGCTACGAGCAGTACTTC
D gene: TRBD1; J gene: TRBJ1-2; clone size: -; V gene: TRBV6-5; CDR3 protein: CASKGDRRDGYTF; CDR3 DNA: TGTGCCAGCAAGGGGGACAGGAGAGATGGCTACACCTTC
D gene: TRBD1; J gene: TRBJ2-7; clone size: -; V gene: TRBV20-1; CDR3 protein: CSARTGYEQYF; CDR3 DNA: TGCAGTGCCCGGACAGGCTACGAGCAGTACTTC
D gene: -; J gene: TRBJ1-6; clone size: -; V gene: TRBV7-8; CDR3 protein: CASSGAGYSPLHF; CDR3 DNA: TGTGCCAGCTCCGGCGCGGGGTACTCACCCCTCCACTTT
D gene: -; J gene: TRBJ2-7; clone size: -; V gene: TRBV4-1; CDR3 protein: CASSQLEDYEQYF; CDR3 DNA: TGCGCCAGCAGCCAGTTAGAGGATTACGAGCAGTACTTC
D gene: -; J gene: TRBJ2-2; clone size: -; V gene: TRBV9; CDR3 protein: CASTTAANTGELFF; CDR3 DNA: TGTGCCAGCACTACGGCAGCGAACACCGGGGAGCTGTTTTTT